A selection of T cell receptor beta chains follows, all from one sample in a study of cytomegalovirus exposure and HLA in healthy donors. Generated by immunoSEQ multiplex PCR, the TCRdb table keeps only in-frame clones and is missing some. The sample carries fewer than 200,000 clones, around 84% recorded once. The sequenced material came from PBMCs. The source of these receptors is a man aged 30 to 39 in good health and CMV-seropositive. CDR3s include the opening cysteine and the closing phenylalanine or tryptophan. Fields, in order: clone size, V gene, CDR3 length, D gene, J gene, CDR3 protein, CDR3 DNA. D genes are given only for firm matches. Clone size appears in some rows only: once, few, many, or a class for an expanded clone.

size: NA
V: TRBV6-1
length: 14
D: TRBD1
J: TRBJ1-4
CDR3: CASRIRTGWGKLFF
DNA: TGTGCCAGCAGGATCCGGACAGGGTGGGGGAAACTGTTTTTT

size: NA
V: TRBV27
length: 12
D: NA
J: TRBJ1-1
CDR3: CASRALNTEAFF
DNA: TGTGCCAGCAGGGCCCTGAACACTGAAGCTTTCTTT

size: once
V: TRBV5-4
length: 17
D: NA
J: TRBJ2-1
CDR3: CASSFNAQRSSYNEQFF
DNA: TGTGCCAGCAGCTTTAACGCGCAGCGGAGCTCCTACAATGAGCAGTTCTTC

size: few
V: TRBV16
length: 17
D: TRBD2
J: TRBJ2-5
CDR3: CASSQLITSGSSETQYF
DNA: TGTGCCAGCAGCCAATTGATCACTAGCGGGAGTTCGGAGACCCAGTACTTC

size: NA
V: TRBV6-5
length: 14
D: NA
J: TRBJ1-1
CDR3: CASSDPRGATEAFF
DNA: TGTGCCAGCAGTGACCCCAGGGGAGCCACTGAAGCTTTCTTT

size: NA
V: TRBV10-3
length: 16
D: NA
J: TRBJ2-7
CDR3: CAISESWNGGTYEQYF
DNA: TGTGCCATCAGTGAATCTTGGAACGGGGGAACCTACGAGCAGTACTTC

size: NA
V: TRBV6-1
length: 15
D: NA
J: TRBJ1-2
CDR3: CASSDLQGLDYGYTF
DNA: TGTGCCAGCAGTGATCTACAGGGCTTGGACTATGGCTACACCTTC

size: NA
V: TRBV5-8
length: 15
D: NA
J: TRBJ2-5
CDR3: CASSFGLGPQETQYF
DNA: TGTGCCAGCAGCTTCGGTCTGGGGCCCCAAGAGACCCAGTACTTC

size: NA
V: TRBV7-9
length: 14
D: TRBD2
J: TRBJ2-2
CDR3: CASNLAEYTGELFF
DNA: TGTGCCAGCAACCTAGCGGAGTACACCGGGGAGCTGTTTTTT

size: NA
V: TRBV4-2
length: 17
D: NA
J: TRBJ2-3
CDR3: CASSFTGISANTDTQYF
DNA: TGTGCCAGCAGTTTTACCGGGATCTCGGCTAACACAGATACGCAGTATTTT

size: NA
V: TRBV30
length: 14
D: TRBD1
J: TRBJ2-7
CDR3: CAWSSGTGFYEQYF
DNA: TGTGCCTGGAGCTCCGGGACAGGGTTTTACGAGCAGTACTTC

size: NA
V: TRBV4-3
length: 17
D: NA
J: TRBJ2-1
CDR3: CARRDGLLFSSYNEQFF
DNA: TGCGCCAGACGCGACGGACTGCTCTTTAGCTCCTACAATGAGCAGTTCTTC

size: once
V: TRBV2
length: 12
D: TRBD1
J: TRBJ2-1
CDR3: CASRGQGDEQFF
DNA: TGTGCCAGCAGGGGACAGGGCGATGAGCAGTTCTTC

size: few
V: TRBV5-1
length: 14
D: NA
J: TRBJ1-3
CDR3: CASSLGATGNTIYF
DNA: TGCGCCAGCAGCTTGGGGGCGACTGGAAACACCATATATTTT

size: NA
V: TRBV15
length: 15
D: TRBD1
J: TRBJ1-2
CDR3: CATSRETGQNYGYTF
DNA: TGTGCCACCAGCAGGGAGACAGGGCAGAACTATGGCTACACCTTC

size: NA
V: TRBV5-5
length: 15
D: TRBD2
J: TRBJ2-3
CDR3: CASSLGLAGPDTQYF
DNA: TGTGCCAGCAGCTTAGGACTAGCGGGACCAGATACGCAGTATTTT

size: NA
V: TRBV7-2
length: 14
D: TRBD1
J: TRBJ1-1
CDR3: CASSAQGARTEAFF
DNA: TGTGCCAGCAGCGCACAGGGGGCAAGGACTGAAGCTTTCTTT

size: NA
V: TRBV13
length: 17
D: TRBD2
J: TRBJ2-1
CDR3: CASEASGTGGPYNEQFF
DNA: TGTGCCAGCGAAGCTAGCGGGACCGGGGGGCCCTACAATGAGCAGTTCTTC

size: NA
V: TRBV7-9
length: 14
D: NA
J: TRBJ2-7
CDR3: CASSSQGRPYEQYF
DNA: TGTGCCAGCAGCTCTCAGGGGCGCCCCTACGAACAGTACTTC

size: NA
V: TRBV7-2
length: 13
D: NA
J: TRBJ1-4
CDR3: CASAVATNEKLFF
DNA: TGTGCCAGTGCGGTTGCAACTAATGAAAAACTGTTTTTT

size: NA
V: TRBV6-5
length: 14
D: TRBD1
J: TRBJ1-1
CDR3: CASSYSGTGGDPFF
DNA: TGTGCCAGCAGTTACTCCGGGACAGGGGGAGATCCTTTCTTT

size: NA
V: TRBV10-3
length: 14
D: TRBD2
J: TRBJ2-7
CDR3: CAISGRAGDDEQYF
DNA: TGTGCCATCAGTGGGCGGGCGGGAGACGACGAGCAGTACTTC

size: NA
V: TRBV2
length: 14
D: TRBD1
J: TRBJ2-2
CDR3: CASSVTGGTGELFF
DNA: TGTGCCAGCAGTGTAACAGGGGGAACCGGGGAGCTGTTTTTT

size: NA
V: TRBV4-1
length: 15
D: TRBD1
J: TRBJ2-1
CDR3: CASSREWDSYNEQFF
DNA: TGCGCCAGCAGCCGAGAATGGGACAGCTACAATGAGCAGTTCTTC

size: NA
V: TRBV4-2
length: 12
D: NA
J: TRBJ1-2
CDR3: CASSQEEPGYTF
DNA: TGTGCCAGCAGCCAAGAGGAGCCTGGCTACACCTTC

size: NA
V: TRBV7-3
length: 15
D: TRBD1
J: TRBJ1-1
CDR3: CASSLGLGTGTEAFF
DNA: TGTGCCAGCAGCTTAGGTTTAGGGACAGGGACTGAAGCTTTCTTT

size: NA
V: TRBV4-3
length: 17
D: NA
J: TRBJ2-7
CDR3: CASSQDRAQGHFYEQYF
DNA: TGCGCCAGCAGCCAAGACCGTGCACAGGGACATTTCTACGAGCAGTACTTC

size: NA
V: TRBV6-6
length: 13
D: NA
J: TRBJ1-4
CDR3: CASSPGANEKLFF
DNA: TGTGCCAGCAGCCCCGGGGCTAATGAAAAACTGTTTTTT

size: once
V: TRBV2
length: 14
D: NA
J: TRBJ2-7
CDR3: CASTPAVGSYEQYF
DNA: TGTGCCAGCACACCGGCGGTCGGCTCCTACGAGCAGTACTTC

size: NA
V: TRBV5-1
length: 17
D: NA
J: TRBJ2-5
CDR3: CASSLEPQGGAGETQYF
DNA: TGCGCCAGCAGCTTGGAACCCCAAGGAGGGGCGGGAGAGACCCAGTACTTC

size: NA
V: TRBV4-3
length: 16
D: NA
J: TRBJ1-4
CDR3: CASSQGPGQPNEKLFF
DNA: TGCGCCAGCAGCCAAGGCCCCGGACAGCCTAATGAGAAACTGTTTTTT

size: NA
V: TRBV15
length: 18
D: NA
J: TRBJ1-2
CDR3: CATSRVRGGADSNYGYTF
DNA: TGTGCCACCAGCAGAGTAAGGGGGGGCGCCGACTCTAACTATGGCTACACCTTC

size: NA
V: TRBV11-3
length: 16
D: NA
J: TRBJ2-5
CDR3: CASSLGSEGTQETQYF
DNA: TGTGCCAGCAGCTTAGGTTCGGAGGGGACCCAAGAGACCCAGTACTTC

size: NA
V: TRBV27
length: 15
D: TRBD1
J: TRBJ2-1
CDR3: CASSPVGTGGPEQFF
DNA: TGTGCCAGCAGTCCGGTAGGGACAGGGGGCCCTGAGCAGTTCTTC

size: NA
V: TRBV11-3
length: 13
D: NA
J: TRBJ1-1
CDR3: CASSLGETIEAFF
DNA: TGTGCCAGCAGCTTAGGGGAGACCATTGAAGCTTTCTTT

size: NA
V: TRBV6-5
length: 14
D: TRBD1
J: TRBJ1-2
CDR3: CASSRGQGAYGYTF
DNA: TGTGCCAGCAGCCGCGGACAGGGAGCCTATGGCTACACCTTC

size: few
V: TRBV4-3
length: 14
D: NA
J: TRBJ2-1
CDR3: CASSQTGNPYEQFF
DNA: TGCGCCAGCAGCCAAACGGGGAATCCATATGAGCAGTTCTTC

size: NA
V: TRBV4-2
length: 15
D: NA
J: TRBJ1-2
CDR3: CASSQAPGGGYGYTF
DNA: TGTGCCAGCAGCCAAGCGCCGGGGGGTGGCTATGGCTACACCTTC

size: once
V: TRBV18
length: 14
D: NA
J: TRBJ1-1
CDR3: CASSTGIMNTEAFF
DNA: TGTGCCAGCTCAACAGGGATCATGAACACTGAAGCTTTCTTT

size: NA
V: TRBV9
length: 13
D: NA
J: TRBJ1-2
CDR3: CASSAGDGYGYTF
DNA: TGTGCCAGCAGCGCAGGGGACGGCTATGGCTACACCTTC

size: NA
V: TRBV28
length: 11
D: NA
J: TRBJ2-5
CDR3: CASSLGETQYF
DNA: TGTGCCAGCAGTTTAGGCGAGACCCAGTACTTC

size: NA
V: TRBV27
length: 14
D: NA
J: TRBJ2-7
CDR3: CASSWAGFNYEQYF
DNA: TGTGCCAGCAGTTGGGCGGGTTTCAACTACGAGCAGTACTTC

size: NA
V: TRBV7-9
length: 13
D: TRBD1
J: TRBJ1-2
CDR3: CSSSFGQGDGYTF
DNA: TGTTCCAGCAGCTTCGGACAGGGGGATGGCTACACCTTC

size: once
V: TRBV18
length: 16
D: TRBD1
J: TRBJ2-6
CDR3: CASSSLTGRGANVLTF
DNA: TGTGCCAGCTCATCCCTGACAGGGCGAGGGGCCAACGTCCTGACTTTC

size: NA
V: TRBV7-2
length: 13
D: NA
J: TRBJ1-1
CDR3: CASSLVREYEAFF
DNA: TGTGCCAGCAGCTTAGTACGGGAGTATGAAGCTTTCTTT

size: once
V: TRBV25-1
length: 18
D: TRBD2
J: TRBJ2-1
CDR3: CASSPLAGGPSSYNEQFF
DNA: TGTGCCAGCAGTCCGTTAGCGGGAGGGCCATCCTCCTACAATGAGCAGTTCTTC

size: NA
V: TRBV6-4
length: 12
D: TRBD1
J: TRBJ1-1
CDR3: CAISRDREKAFF
DNA: TGTGCCATTTCGCGAGACAGGGAAAAAGCTTTCTTT

size: once
V: TRBV19
length: 18
D: TRBD2
J: TRBJ2-7
CDR3: CASSIWVGGLAGGGEQYF
DNA: TGTGCCAGTAGTATTTGGGTTGGGGGACTAGCGGGAGGTGGAGAGCAGTACTTC

size: few
V: TRBV27
length: 14
D: NA
J: TRBJ2-1
CDR3: CASRMSLGAHEQFF
DNA: TGTGCCAGCAGAATGAGTTTAGGAGCACATGAGCAGTTCTTC

size: once
V: TRBV7-2
length: 16
D: NA
J: TRBJ1-1
CDR3: CASSLYLGWGVTEAFF
DNA: TGTGCCAGCAGCTTATATCTAGGATGGGGGGTCACTGAAGCTTTCTTT

size: once
V: TRBV11-3
length: 14
D: NA
J: TRBJ1-5
CDR3: CASSLVGPGQPQHF
DNA: TGTGCCAGCAGCTTAGTTGGCCCGGGGCAGCCCCAGCATTTT

size: NA
V: TRBV5-6
length: 14
D: TRBD1
J: TRBJ1-5
CDR3: CASSFRQGEEPQHF
DNA: TGTGCCAGCAGCTTCCGACAGGGGGAGGAGCCCCAGCATTTT